This T cell receptor beta chain was sequenced for a study of T cell repertoires in cytomegalovirus infection. A remark on this clonotype: The antigen remains unidentified.

CDR1 and CDR2 from the germline V gene are LNHDA and SQIVND (reference sequence). V shed 3 bases and J 4 bases; nucleotides not matched to a gene: 9. The CDR3 spans 16 residues. TCRdb fed the reads into MiXCR, producing one record per CDR3 protein. The data hold about half a million distinct CDR3 sequences, with around a third observed a single time. Sequenced here: cultured PBMCs, sampled from culture after CMV antigen stimulation. V gene TRBV19 combines with J gene TRBJ2-1; 7 positions match TRBD2. The TCR comes from a human donor in good health (CMV status not recorded). Some clones in this sample may be carry-over from other donors' samples. The CDR3 coding sequence is TGTGCCAGTAGTATTCGGGCTAGCGGTTCATACAATGAGCAGTTCTTC. This sequence encodes CASSIRASGSYNEQFF.